This T cell receptor (beta chain) was identified during a study of naive and memory T cell subsets. This clonotype was observed a handful of times. CDR3 length: 16 residues. From germline, CDR1 is MNHNY and CDR2 SVGAGI (reference sequence). The J segment lost 6 bases and the V segment lost 0 bases, leaving 8 bases of the junction unmatched. An equimolar mix of two oligonucleotides served as the beta constant-region primer for TRBC1 and TRBC2. TCRdb re-called the UMI-ligation and nested PCR reads with MiXCR, one entry per CDR3 protein. The sample records about 85,000 distinct CDR3 sequences, around 13% being singletons.

This TCR derives from a human donor in good health. V gene TRBV6-6 combines with J gene TRBJ2-1; 7 bases are shared with TRBD2. Sample: central memory CD4+ T cells from blood. This CDR3 reads CASSYSYSSGLNEQFF. For the CDR3, the DNA is TGTGCCAGCAGTTACTCGTACTCTAGCGGTCTCAATGAGCAGTTCTTC.